The 32 T cell receptor beta chains listed next were all sequenced from one sample in a study of shared clonotypes between healthy human individuals (dated by TCRdb to 2018 to 2020). Library method: the immunoSEQ multiplex PCR assay. Not all clones reach the TCRdb copy of this immuneACCESS table, which keeps in-frame sequences only. Checked studies attribute under half of the gap to unresolved V genes and leave the rest unexplained. Counted in this sample were roughly 520,000 clones; 90% to 96% of them appeared once. The ten largest clones add up to about 0.06% of the sample. Sequenced sample: naive CD4+ T cells sorted from blood. Read against the paper, the sample's cell subset or site label means: CD45RA+ positively selected. The receptors were sampled from a woman aged 25 to 45 in good health.

The V and J genes are TRBV28 and TRBJ2-4; tentative D call: TRBD1 (5 bases). CDR1 and CDR2 (germline): MDHEN, SYDVKM. The germline V and J ends were trimmed by 5 bases and 1 base, with 27 bases remaining between them. There are 20 residues in the CDR3. CDR3 region: CASSTFRVLRLGTAKNIQYF. As DNA, the CDR3 is TGTGCCAGCAGTACCTTCAGGGTCCTCCGTTTGGGAACGGCCAAAAACATTCAGTACTTC.

The chain combines TRBV11-3 with TRBJ2-1, with a weak D call TRBD2 (6 bases). The CDR3 length is 12 residues. V lost 3 bases to trimming and J lost 6 bases, with 6 bases between them. From germline, CDR1 is SGHNT and CDR2 YENEEA. In nucleotides, the CDR3 is TGTGCCAGCAGCTTGGGACTCAATGAGCAGTTCTTC. Its protein is CASSLGLNEQFF.

The J gene is TRBJ2-1, the V gene TRBV5-1, with TRBD2 identical over 11 bases. Germline CDR1 is SGHRS and CDR2 is YFSETQ. This CDR3 region has 15 residues. V gave up 2 bases and J gave up 10 bases; unmatched junction bases: 8. CDR3 region: CASSLVAGGPLEQFF. As DNA, the CDR3 is TGCGCCAGCAGCTTAGTAGCGGGAGGGCCTCTGGAGCAGTTCTTC.

This clone was detected only once. V gene TRBV6-5 combines with J gene TRBJ1-4; D remains ambiguous. CDR3 length equals 14 residues. V lost 6 bases, J lost 7 bases, and 15 bases lay in between. CDR1 and CDR2 (germline): MNHEY, SVGAGI. CDR3 region: CASSSGVEGEKLFF. The CDR3 DNA sequence: TGTGCCAGCAGCTCCGGGGTAGAGGGTGAAAAACTGTTTTTT.

The rearrangement joins TRBV18 to TRBJ2-1; no clear D. V was shortened by 2 bases and J by 10 bases, with 9 bases between the two germline ends. From germline, CDR1 is KGHSH and CDR2 LQKENI. This CDR3 is built from 12 residues. CDR3 sequence (DNA): TGTGCCAGCTCACCAAGGGTCCGCGAGCAGTTCTTC. Translation gives CASSPRVREQFF. Using reference TRBV18 and TRBJ2-1 for the parts outside the CDR3, the full variable domain is NAGVMQNPRHLVRRRGQEARLRCSPMKGHSHVYWYRQLPEEGLKFMVYLQKENIIDESGMPKERFSAEFPKEGPSILRIQQVVRGDSAAYFCASSPRVREQFFGPGTRLTVL.

The chain has TRBV5-4 and TRBJ2-5; the D gene is possibly TRBD1 (5 bases). Germline V CDR1 and CDR2: SGHNT, YYREEE (reference sequence). This CDR3 contains 13 residues. V was cut by 4 bases and J by 5 bases, with 12 bases left in between. DNA of the CDR3: TGTGCCAGCAGCCTCCCCCCAGGGGAGACCCAGTACTTC. Encoded protein: CASSLPPGETQYF.

The chain joins TRBV18 to TRBJ2-7, with 9 nucleotides matching TRBD1. Germline trimming cut 3 bases from V and 3 bases from J; bases unmatched to any gene: 3. The CDR3 is 14 amino acids. Per the germline V gene, CDR1 is KGHSH and CDR2 is LQKENI. CDR3 amino acids: CASSPTGGNYEQYF. As DNA, the CDR3 is TGTGCCAGCTCACCGACAGGGGGAAACTACGAGCAGTACTTC.

This sequence joins TRBV10-3 and TRBJ2-2, with D possibly called TRBD1 or TRBD2 (5 bases each). Trimming took 6 bases from V and 0 from J, leaving 11 bases between them. This CDR3 is 15 amino acids long. Germline CDR1 is ENHRY and CDR2 is SYGVKD. The CDR3 DNA reads as TGTGCCATCAGCTCACTAGGGGCGAACACCGGGGAGCTGTTTTTT. Its protein is CAISSLGANTGELFF.

The chain joins TRBV29-1 to TRBJ2-3; tentatively, D is TRBD2 (5 bases). The ends were cut back, 4 bases at V and 4 bases at J, with 9 bases in the middle. Germline CDR1 is SQVTM and CDR2 is ANQGSEA. The CDR3 is made up of 12 amino acids. The CDR3 sequence is CSVAGVADTQYF. The DNA for the CDR3 is TGCAGCGTTGCCGGGGTCGCAGATACGCAGTATTTT.

Concerning this clone itself: The same CDR3 is also encoded by other DNA sequences in this sample. The genes are TRBV7-9 and TRBJ1-2; 9 positions match TRBD1. CDR3 length: 14 residues. Germline CDR1 SEHNR, CDR2 FQNEAQ (reference sequence). The J segment lost 1 base and the V segment lost 3 bases, leaving 0 bases of the junction unmatched. The chain's CDR3 is CASSLGQGNYGYTF. Here the CDR3 DNA reads TGTGCCAGCAGCTTGGGACAGGGTAACTATGGCTACACCTTC.

This rearrangement joins TRBV28 to TRBJ2-3; 13 nucleotides align to TRBD2. CDR3 length: 17 residues. V shed 8 bases and J 0 bases; nucleotides not matched to a gene: 8. Germline V gene lookup returns CDR1 MDHEN and CDR2 SYDVKM. As DNA, the CDR3 is TGTGCCAGCCAAGGGACTAGCGGGACCGTGAGCACAGATACGCAGTATTTT. Its translation: CASQGTSGTVSTDTQYF.

The chain is built from TRBV5-1 and TRBJ2-3, with D perhaps matching TRBD2 (5 bases). Looked up from germline, CDR1 is SGHRS and CDR2 is YFSETQ. Deletions cut 5 bases from V and 9 bases from J, with 25 bases between. The CDR3 loop spans 16 amino acids. CDR3 sequence (DNA): TGCGCCAGCAGTCCAGGAGGAGGTCTCCGGTTAGGGACGCAGTATTTT. Protein sequence: CASSPGGGLRLGTQYF.

This chain uses TRBV5-1 with TRBJ2-1; D unresolved. CDR1 is SGHRS, CDR2 YFSETQ, per germline. The CDR3 runs 15 residues. Deletions cut 2 bases from V and 0 bases from J, with 9 bases between. The CDR3 protein is CASSFPASSYNEQFF. CDR3 in DNA: TGCGCCAGCAGCTTCCCCGCAAGCTCCTACAATGAGCAGTTCTTC.

This chain links TRBV2 with TRBJ2-2, with 8 nucleotides matching TRBD2. The CDR3 covers 13 residues. In germline, CDR1 is SNHLY, CDR2 FYNNEI. The V gene end was trimmed by 8 bases and the J gene end by 5 bases; junction bases not matched to a gene: 4. The CDR3 protein is CASEREPTGELFF. CDR3 DNA: TGTGCCAGCGAGCGGGAGCCGACCGGGGAGCTGTTTTTT.

A remark on this clone: At one end, the junction sequence differs from germline, possibly due to a read error. The chain recombines TRBV7-2 with TRBJ1-2; the D gene is possibly TRBD1 (6 bases). The CDR3 has 14 amino acids. Per the germline V gene, CDR1 is SGHTA and CDR2 is FQGNSA. The DNA of the CDR3 is TGTGCCAGCAACTTAGGCGGGACAAGCTATGGCTACACCTTC. Its protein product is CASNLGGTSYGYTF.

This chain joins TRBV4-2 and TRBJ1-5; TRBD1 might be the D (6 bases). CDR1 LGHNA and CDR2 YNFKEQ come from the germline V gene. The V gene lost 1 base and the J gene lost 7 bases, with 14 bases spanning the gap. CDR3 length equals 15 residues. CDR3 nucleotides: TGTGCCAGCAGCCAAGGTGAGGGGGGATACCAGCCCCAGCATTTT. This translates into CASSQGEGGYQPQHF.

The rearrangement links TRBV5-1 to TRBJ2-3; 12 bases agree with TRBD2. The CDR3 loop spans 15 amino acids. Trimming cost V 4 bases and J 3 bases; bases outside gene matches: 3. CDR1 and CDR2 (germline): SGHRS, YFSETQ. This CDR3 reads CASSQTSGRTDTQYF. The CDR3 nucleotides read TGCGCCAGCAGCCAGACTAGCGGGAGAACAGATACGCAGTATTTT.

The V call is TRBV5-4, the J call TRBJ2-5, with D maybe TRBD2 (6 bases). The V gene lost 4 bases and the J gene lost 5 bases, with 12 bases spanning the gap. Per the germline V gene, CDR1 is SGHNT and CDR2 is YYREEE (reference sequence). This CDR3 spans 13 amino acids. CDR3 bases: TGTGCCAGCAGCGGGGCGGGGTGGGAGACCCAGTACTTC. Translating it yields CASSGAGWETQYF.

The rearrangement links TRBV5-1 to TRBJ2-3, with D uncertain. The CDR3 covers 13 residues. Trimming took 0 bases from V and 4 from J, leaving 6 bases between them. Germline assignment: CDR1 SGHRS and CDR2 YFSETQ. The CDR3 region is CASSLGSADTQYF. In DNA, the CDR3 is TGCGCCAGCAGCTTGGGAAGTGCAGATACGCAGTATTTT.

The chain carries TRBV16 and TRBJ1-4; D unclear. The CDR3 totals 15 residues. The germline V gene has CDR1 KGHSY and CDR2 FQNENV. The V end was cut by 4 bases, the J end by 5 bases, with 14 bases between. For the CDR3, the DNA is TGTGCCAGCAGCCCCCGAGGGAAGAGAAATGAAAAACTGTTTTTT. The encoded protein is CASSPRGKRNEKLFF.

The gene calls are TRBV27 and TRBJ2-3; perhaps TRBD1 as D (5 bases). Trimming took off 5 bases at V and 3 bases at J, with 15 bases between the two ends. In germline, CDR1 is MNHEY, CDR2 SMNVEV (reference sequence). The CDR3 has 15 amino acids. DNA of the CDR3: TGTGCCAGCAGTCCTATGACAGCGCCTACAGATACGCAGTATTTT. Translated: CASSPMTAPTDTQYF.

This chain links TRBV2 with TRBJ2-5; no definite D call. This CDR3 spans 11 amino acids. Germline CDR1 is SNHLY and CDR2 is FYNNEI. Trimming cost V 6 bases and J 5 bases, with 7 bases left between them. For the CDR3, the DNA is TGTGCCAGCAGACCCGGGGAGACCCAGTACTTC. The encoded protein is CASRPGETQYF.

The chain has TRBV27 and TRBJ2-2; D gene ambiguous. V was shortened by 3 bases and J by 2 bases, with 10 bases between the two germline ends. Germline assignment: CDR1 MNHEY and CDR2 SMNVEV (reference sequence). CDR3 size: 15 residues. This chain's CDR3 is CASSLWRRNTGELFF. CDR3 DNA: TGTGCCAGCAGTTTGTGGCGGAGAAACACCGGGGAGCTGTTTTTT.

The chain uses TRBV27 and TRBJ2-7; 9 nucleotides align to TRBD1. With V trimmed by 4 bases and J by 5 bases, 9 bases remained unmatched. The germline V gene encodes CDR1 MNHEY and CDR2 SMNVEV (reference sequence). The CDR3 has 15 amino acids. The CDR3 loop reads CASSSQGAAPHEQYF. The DNA for the CDR3 is TGTGCCAGCAGTTCACAGGGGGCGGCCCCCCACGAGCAGTACTTC.

The chain employs TRBV28 and TRBJ2-7; 7 bases are a match to TRBD1. V shed 6 bases, J shed 6 bases, and the junction held 11 bases outside the gene matches. CDR1 and CDR2 (germline): MDHEN, SYDVKM. This CDR3 has 14 amino acids. The CDR3 coding sequence is TGTGCCAGCAGATCGGGACAGCCCAGAGGCGAGCAGTACTTC. Translated, it gives CASRSGQPRGEQYF.

Written as DNA, the CDR3 is TGTGCCAGCAGAACAGGGTATGGCTACACCTTC. Translating it yields CASRTGYGYTF. The chain joins TRBV28 to TRBJ1-2, with D perhaps TRBD1 (6 bases). This CDR3 has 11 residues. In germline, CDR1 is MDHEN, CDR2 SYDVKM. V was pared by 6 bases and J by 5 bases, with 7 bases between.

This chain connects TRBV4-1 to TRBJ1-4, with 8 bases aligning to TRBD1. The CDR3 has 19 amino acids. V was clipped by 2 bases and J by 4 bases; unmatched bases: 15. Germline CDR1 MGHRA, CDR2 YSYEKL. Here the CDR3 DNA reads TGCGCCAGCAGCCAAAGGGAAGGGCCAGGGGGCGATCTTAATGAAAAACTGTTTTTT. Translating it yields CASSQREGPGGDLNEKLFF.

This chain joins TRBV28 and TRBJ2-3; 7 bases agree with TRBD1. The CDR3 has 14 amino acids. Germline lookup yields CDR1 MDHEN and CDR2 SYDVKM. V trimming: 5 bases; J trimming: 5 bases; junction bases outside the gene matches: 7. CDR3 nucleotides: TGTGCCAGCAGTCACCCCCAGGGGGAAGATACGCAGTATTTT. Amino acids: CASSHPQGEDTQYF.

The genes are TRBV7-2 and TRBJ1-2, with unresolved D. There are 15 residues in the CDR3. In germline, CDR1 is SGHTA, CDR2 FQGNSA. The germline V and J ends were trimmed by 5 bases and 7 bases, with 20 bases remaining between them. In DNA form, the CDR3 reads TGTGCCAGCAGCGCGGGCGGGTCCTACCCCTCTGGCTACACCTTC. Residues: CASSAGGSYPSGYTF.

The rearrangement joins TRBV9 to TRBJ2-1, with unresolved D. Trimming took 3 bases from V and 3 from J, leaving 7 bases between them. The CDR3 length is 13 residues. The germline V gene has CDR1 SGDLS and CDR2 YYNGEE. The CDR3 region has the DNA TGTGCCAGCAGCGGGGGAAACTACAATGAGCAGTTCTTC. Protein: CASSGGNYNEQFF.

The chain joins TRBV7-3 to TRBJ2-7, with 8 bases lining up with TRBD2. The ends lost 2 bases at V and 4 bases at J; junction bases unmatched: 7. CDR1 is SGHTA and CDR2 is FQGTGA in the germline V gene. The CDR3 runs to 15 residues. The CDR3, as DNA: TGTGCCAGCAGCTTACGGAGCGGGGGAGAGTACGAGCAGTACTTC. This codes for CASSLRSGGEYEQYF.

This chain joins TRBV11-2 and TRBJ2-3, with 14 bases that match TRBD2. The germline CDR1 and CDR2 sequences are SGHAT and FQNNGV. V shed 1 base, J shed 2 bases, and the junction held 2 bases outside the gene matches. The CDR3 extends over 17 amino acids. Here the CDR3 DNA reads TGTGCCAGCAGCTTAGGACTAGCGGGAGGGTACACAGATACGCAGTATTTT. It yields the protein CASSLGLAGGYTDTQYF.